This T cell receptor beta chain appears in the sequencing data of a study of shared clonotypes between healthy human individuals (dated by TCRdb to 2018 to 2021). Broadly, across the study: A few men and a couple of women, aged 18 to 49 years, made up the cohort. For each donor, three plates each were used for CD4 naive and CD4 memory, two plates were used for CD8 naive, and one plate was used for CD8 memory. To estimate repertoire size and how much clonotype sharing occurs between individuals, the study deeply sequenced the blood TCR repertoires of five healthy adults. To increase sequencing depth and limit assay-specific biases, TCR repertoire library preparation and sequencing were carried out by different laboratories using diverse techniques. Between about 0.94 and 8.9 billion PBMCs per donor were obtained by leukapheresis.

As concerns this clone: Which antigen it targets is not known. One base away there is no much larger clone; base qualities are not given.

V loses 6 bases of germline sequence and J loses 4 bases, and the interval between the two ends is 20 bases. From a lookup of the germline V gene, CDR1 and CDR2 are MDHEN and SYDVKM. Including cysteine and phenylalanine, the CDR3 has 16 amino acids. The kept DNA is CDR3 alone, 48 bases in frame from the first base. Using the deep immunoSEQ assay, multiplex PCR amplified TCR CDR3 regions from genomic DNA. Extracted genomic DNA from each cell subset was spread evenly across all wells of several immunoSEQ 96-well plates, with each plate serving as a replicate. For sorted subsets, around 200 ng genomic DNA, equal to 25,000 to 35,000 T cell genomes, was loaded into each replicate PCR. Purified libraries were quantified with a Qubit 3.0 fluorometer, sized on a Bioanalyzer 2100, and re-quantified with the KAPA Library Quantification kit. A separate single-read 150-cycle Illumina NextSeq 550 flow cell was used to sequence each immunoSEQ 96-well plate. Under the source paper's analysis protocol: Because the immunoSEQ output held only junctional sequences and lacked quality scores, the filtering could not match the filtering applied to full-length reads. To assign V/J genes and CDR3, sequences were annotated against IMGT germline references using PyIR, a Python wrapper for IgBLAST v1.9. Reads were filtered out if the reads had weak V/J assignments (E-value above 1e-6), no CDR3, stop codons, out-of-frame junctions, or ambiguous translated residues. V3J clonotypes were defined as sequences sharing the same inferred V gene, J gene, and CDR3 amino acid sequence. To compute the percentage overlap between repertoires, the number of shared unique clonotypes was divided by the size of the smaller repertoire. Repertoire richness was assessed with RTK rarefaction, the Chao1 estimator, and Recon v2.1 estimates of unobserved clonotypes. Generation probabilities were computed with OLGA for all TCRbeta clonotypes obtained by the gDNA method from a few donors. TCRdb obtained this table from immuneACCESS and retained in-frame rearrangements with V and J assigned. These tables miss some clones; where compared with another copy, unresolved V genes account for less than half of the shortfall, and the remainder is unexplained. Clone size and V and J calls were adopted from that table, with D and trimming inferred from the DNA. Recorded for this sample are about 2 million clones; 85% to 95% of them occurred a single time. Together, the top ten hold 0.13% of the sample.

Donors were healthy HIV-negative adults with no recently reported acute infections or vaccinations. Every donor was a Caucasian adult living in Nashville, Tennessee, USA. Magnetic negative selection was used to enrich CD4+ T cells, after which naive cells were positively selected on CD45RA and the negative fraction became the memory subset. Blood was collected by leukapheresis, and PBMCs were isolated by Ficoll-Histopaque density gradient centrifugation and then cryopreserved in liquid nitrogen vapor phase. Purity and quantity of every magnetically sorted T cell population were checked by analytical flow cytometry. Genomic DNA was isolated from every sorted fraction and measured by UV absorbance on a Nanodrop 2000c. The study at large found these results: Sharing across four donors was observed for approximately 4.6% of naive CD4, less than 4% of naive CD8, 2% to 2.5% of memory CD4, and less than 0.45% of memory CD8 clonotypes. Sampling was limited to blood, and TCR repertoires in tissue likely differ from TCR repertoires in blood. Because the study included a small number of donors, the genetic and exposure-history diversity represented was limited. Incomplete sequencing was indicated by rarefaction of sorted-subset datasets, despite the large sequencing depth. Naive subsets generally had larger estimated clonotype richness than memory subsets did. Compared with non-shared clonotypes, clonotypes shared by all four sorted-subset donors had higher generation probabilities. Based on pairwise subsampling, the degree of clonotype sharing among donors was expected to be affected by sequencing depth.

The rearranged chain carries TRBV28 and TRBJ2-3; a weak D assignment points to TRBD1 (9 bases agree). The receptor's source is a man younger than 30 in good health. Material for sequencing was naive CD4+ T cells sorted from blood. Explained via the paper, the cell subset or site label denotes: CD45RA+ positively selected. In nucleotide form, the sequence is TGTGCCAGCAGCTACGGGGGGGACAGGGTATCAGATACGCAGTATTTT. This yields the protein CASSYGGDRVSDTQYF.